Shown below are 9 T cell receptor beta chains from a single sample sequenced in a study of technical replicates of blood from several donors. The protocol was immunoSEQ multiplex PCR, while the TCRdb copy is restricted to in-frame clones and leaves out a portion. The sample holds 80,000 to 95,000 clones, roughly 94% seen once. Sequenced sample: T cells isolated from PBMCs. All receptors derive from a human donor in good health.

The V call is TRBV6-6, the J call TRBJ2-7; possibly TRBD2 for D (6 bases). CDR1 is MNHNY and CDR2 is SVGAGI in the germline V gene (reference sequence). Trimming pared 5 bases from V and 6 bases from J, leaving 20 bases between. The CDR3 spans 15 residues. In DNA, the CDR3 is TGTGCCAGCAGTGGAGGGGTCCTTACCACAATCGAGCAGTACTTC. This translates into CASSGGVLTTIEQYF.

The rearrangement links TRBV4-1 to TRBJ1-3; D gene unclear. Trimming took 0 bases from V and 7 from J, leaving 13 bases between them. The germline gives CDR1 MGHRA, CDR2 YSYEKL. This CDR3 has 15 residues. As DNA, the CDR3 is TGCGCCAGCAGCCAAGATTTTGCATACGGGAACACCATATATTTT. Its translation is CASSQDFAYGNTIYF.

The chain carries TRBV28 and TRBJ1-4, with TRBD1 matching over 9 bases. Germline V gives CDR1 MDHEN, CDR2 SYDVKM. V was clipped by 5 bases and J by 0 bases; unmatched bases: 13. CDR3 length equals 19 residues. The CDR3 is CASSPYTGQGVSTNEKLFF. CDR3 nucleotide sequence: TGTGCCAGCAGTCCCTATACGGGACAGGGCGTCTCAACTAATGAAAAACTGTTTTTT.

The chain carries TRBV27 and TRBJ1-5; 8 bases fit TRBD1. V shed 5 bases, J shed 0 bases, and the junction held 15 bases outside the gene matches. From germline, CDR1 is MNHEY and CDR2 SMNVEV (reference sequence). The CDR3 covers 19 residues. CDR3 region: CASSLDHRGGRYSNQPQHF. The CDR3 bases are TGTGCCAGCAGTCTGGACCACAGGGGGGGGAGATATAGCAATCAGCCCCAGCATTTT.

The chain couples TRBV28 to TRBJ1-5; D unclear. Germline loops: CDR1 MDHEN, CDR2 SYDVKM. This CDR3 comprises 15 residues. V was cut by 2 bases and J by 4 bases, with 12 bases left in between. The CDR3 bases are TGTGCCAGCAGTTTAGGAGGAACGTGGAATCAGCCCCAGCATTTT. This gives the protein CASSLGGTWNQPQHF.

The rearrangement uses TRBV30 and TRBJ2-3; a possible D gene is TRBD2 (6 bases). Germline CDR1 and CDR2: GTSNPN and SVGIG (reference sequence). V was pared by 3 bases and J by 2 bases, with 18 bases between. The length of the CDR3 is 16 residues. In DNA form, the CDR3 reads TGTGCCTGGAGACCCCTTGGGGGACTTCACACAGATACGCAGTATTTT. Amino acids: CAWRPLGGLHTDTQYF.

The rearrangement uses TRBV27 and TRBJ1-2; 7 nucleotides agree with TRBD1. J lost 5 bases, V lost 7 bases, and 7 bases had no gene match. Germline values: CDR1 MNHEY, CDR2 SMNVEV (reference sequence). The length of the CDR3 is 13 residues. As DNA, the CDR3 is TGTGCCAGCAAGGACAGGAGACTTTATGGCTACACCTTC. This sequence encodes CASKDRRLYGYTF.

This CDR3 reads CASPQTYEQFF. The CDR3 coding sequence is TGTGCCAGTCCTCAGACATATGAGCAGTTCTTC. The chain recombines TRBV27 with TRBJ2-1; no definite D call. V lost 9 bases and J lost 8, with 11 bases in between. Per the germline V gene, CDR1 is MNHEY and CDR2 is SMNVEV (reference sequence). The CDR3 totals 11 residues.

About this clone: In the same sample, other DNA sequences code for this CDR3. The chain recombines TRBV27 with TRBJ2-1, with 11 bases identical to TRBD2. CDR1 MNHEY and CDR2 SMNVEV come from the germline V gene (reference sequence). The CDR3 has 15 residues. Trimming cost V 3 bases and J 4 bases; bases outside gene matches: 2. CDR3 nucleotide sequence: TGTGCCAGCAGTTTGGGGACTAGCGGTTACAATGAGCAGTTCTTC. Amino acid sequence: CASSLGTSGYNEQFF.